These 21 T cell receptor beta chains came from one sample sequenced in a study of cytomegalovirus exposure and HLA in healthy donors. 60 Vbeta and 13 Jbeta primers were used in PCR. Clones were sequenced by immunoSEQ multiplex PCR, and TCRdb holds only the in-frame ones, with some missing. The table lists approximately 93,000 clones, approximately 81% of them singletons. The sequencing sample was made of PBMCs. These receptors all stem from a woman between 40 and 50 years old in good health and CMV-seronegative.

The rearrangement uses TRBV19 and TRBJ1-5; TRBD1 matches at 8 bases. Germline V gene data show CDR1 as LNHDA and CDR2 as SQIVND (reference sequence). V shed 4 bases, J shed 6 bases, and the junction held 8 bases outside the gene matches. This CDR3 has 15 residues. CDR3 loop: CASSTLGQGFQPQHF. The DNA for the CDR3 is TGTGCCAGTAGTACCCTCGGACAGGGATTTCAGCCCCAGCATTTT.

This chain uses TRBV10-3 with TRBJ2-1, with D possibly being TRBD2 (6 bases). The CDR3 runs 17 residues. CDR1 and CDR2 (germline): ENHRY, SYGVKD. V was clipped by 10 bases and J by 6 bases, with 28 bases between them. CDR3 residues: CATNSLAEQSVSNEQFF. The CDR3 nucleotides read TGTGCCACAAACTCATTAGCGGAGCAGAGCGTCAGCAATGAGCAGTTCTTC.

This clone was seen a few times. The chain has TRBV6-5 and TRBJ2-7; D is possibly TRBD2 (6 bases). CDR3 length: 16 amino acids. Germline-derived CDR1 and CDR2 are MNHEY and SVGAGI. The V and J ends lost 2 bases and 0 bases respectively, with 14 bases between them. The CDR3: CASSYRDSQHSYEQYF. CDR3 nucleotides: TGTGCCAGCAGTTACCGGGACTCCCAGCACTCCTACGAGCAGTACTTC.

Of note for this clone: As the CDR3 is not closed by the conserved phenylalanine or tryptophan, this likely results from a read error. CDR3 protein: CASSLAWAGTDTQYC. CDR3 sequence (DNA): TGTGCCAGCAGCTTAGCGTGGGCGGGCACAGATACGCAGTATTGT. The genes are TRBV7-2 and TRBJ2-3; D uncertain. The CDR3 covers 15 residues. With 0 bases removed from V and 1 base from J, the gap between germline ends came to 8 bases. Germline V lookup: CDR1 SGHTA, CDR2 FQGNSA.

The chain employs TRBV28 and TRBJ2-7; 7 bases fit TRBD1. The CDR3 loop spans 13 amino acids. From germline, CDR1 is MDHEN and CDR2 SYDVKM. J was trimmed by 2 bases and V by 7 bases; bases with no gene match: 5. DNA of the CDR3: TGTGCCAGCAAAGGGCAGGGGGCCTACGAGCAGTACTTC. Protein sequence: CASKGQGAYEQYF.

The genes are TRBV6-1 and TRBJ2-5; D perhaps matches TRBD2 (5 bases). The DNA end lines up better with TRBJ2-7; the J call may be wrong. The CDR3 is 14 residues long. The germline V gene has CDR1 MNHNS and CDR2 SASEGT. The CDR3 DNA sequence: TGTGCCAGCAGTATCCCCGGACTTGGCTACGAGCAGTACTTC. Translated: CASSIPGLGYEQYF.

CDR3 sequence reads: CASSQDQGSYPMNTEAFF. For the CDR3, the DNA is TGTGCCAGCAGCCAAGATCAGGGATCCTACCCTATGAACACTGAAGCTTTCTTT. The V call is TRBV14, the J call TRBJ1-1; D might be TRBD1 (5 bases). CDR1 is SGHDN and CDR2 is FVKESK in the germline V gene. The CDR3 loop spans 18 amino acids. Trimming shortened V by 0 bases and J by 0 bases, and 17 bases separated the two germline ends.

The V call is TRBV19, the J call TRBJ2-4; D might be TRBD1 (6 bases). This CDR3 spans 15 amino acids. V was shortened by 6 bases and J by 0 bases, with 12 bases between the two germline ends. The germline V gene has CDR1 LNHDA and CDR2 SQIVND (reference sequence). The CDR3 protein is CASRPGQRAKNIQYF. The DNA of the CDR3 is TGTGCCAGTAGACCGGGACAACGAGCCAAAAACATTCAGTACTTC.

The gene calls are TRBV19 and TRBJ1-1; D remains unclear. Germline-derived CDR1 and CDR2 are LNHDA and SQIVND (reference sequence). V lost 7 bases to trimming and J lost 5 bases, with 14 bases between them. CDR3 size: 13 residues. In nucleotides, the CDR3 is TGTGCCAGTAATCCCTCTCAGGATACTGAAGCTTTCTTT. It is translated as CASNPSQDTEAFF.

The sample holds one count of this clone. The chain couples TRBV19 to TRBJ1-2; D perhaps matches TRBD1 (6 bases). The CDR3 has 12 residues. Germline V lookup: CDR1 LNHDA, CDR2 SQIVND (reference sequence). V was clipped by 4 bases and J by 6 bases, with 9 bases between them. The CDR3 region is CASSTWTDGYTF. In nucleotides, the CDR3 is TGTGCCAGTAGTACGTGGACAGATGGCTACACCTTC.

The V gene is TRBV28, the J gene TRBJ2-6; 8 nucleotides align to TRBD1. Germline V lookup: CDR1 MDHEN, CDR2 SYDVKM. The CDR3 covers 17 residues. Trimming cost V 3 bases and J 5 bases; bases outside gene matches: 9. CDR3 amino acids: CASSFPGQGRRANVLTF. CDR3 nucleotides: TGTGCCAGCAGTTTCCCCGGACAGGGCCGCAGGGCCAACGTCCTGACTTTC.

The chain combines TRBV11-2 with TRBJ2-1; TRBD2 matches at 11 bases. J lost 5 bases, V lost 5 bases, and 5 bases had no gene match. The CDR3 totals 15 residues. In germline, CDR1 is SGHAT, CDR2 FQNNGV. The CDR3 DNA sequence: TGTGCCAGCAGCCCTCGACTAGCGGGACACAATGAGCAGTTCTTC. This encodes CASSPRLAGHNEQFF.

J is TRBJ2-5 and V is TRBV9; 13 bases match TRBD2. Germline V gives CDR1 SGDLS, CDR2 YYNGEE. This CDR3 region has 17 residues. V trimming: 3 bases; J trimming: 4 bases; junction bases outside the gene matches: 9. CDR3 sequence reads: CASSATGTSGNGETQYF. CDR3 DNA: TGTGCCAGCAGCGCCACCGGGACTAGCGGGAATGGAGAGACCCAGTACTTC.

The chain has TRBV7-2 and TRBJ1-6; D might be TRBD1 (5 bases). Germline V gene lookup returns CDR1 SGHTA and CDR2 FQGNSA. This CDR3 region has 14 residues. Trimming cost V 5 bases and J 10 bases, with 15 bases left between them. CDR3 sequence reads: CASSRGEVASPLHF. In DNA, the CDR3 is TGTGCCAGCAGCCGGGGGGAGGTGGCGTCACCCCTCCACTTT.

This sequence joins TRBV7-2 and TRBJ2-7, with D perhaps matching TRBD2 (5 bases). CDR1 is SGHTA, CDR2 FQGNSA, per germline. The V end was cut by 1 base, the J end by 4 bases, with 17 bases between. This CDR3 spans 16 amino acids. The CDR3 DNA is TGTGCCAGCAGCTTAGGGGCTAGCCAACTACTGTACGAGCAGTACTTC. It translates to CASSLGASQLLYEQYF.

The rearrangement uses TRBV4-2 and TRBJ2-5; 7 nucleotides line up with TRBD2. Germline V CDR1 and CDR2: LGHNA, YNFKEQ. The V and J ends lost 2 bases and 2 bases, in that order; junction bases with no gene match: 8. The length of the CDR3 is 16 residues. The CDR3 is CASSQFTQGGQETQYF. The CDR3, as DNA: TGTGCCAGCAGCCAATTTACTCAGGGAGGGCAAGAGACCCAGTACTTC.

The chain employs TRBV13 and TRBJ2-7, with 8 bases identical to TRBD1. Germline trimming cut 5 bases from V and 7 bases from J; bases unmatched to any gene: 10. Germline V gene sequence: CDR1 PRHDT, CDR2 FYEKMQ (reference sequence). CDR3 length: 14 residues. This chain's CDR3 is CASSDRGALQEQYF. The CDR3 DNA sequence: TGTGCCAGCAGCGACAGGGGTGCTTTGCAGGAGCAGTACTTC.

The CDR3 region has the DNA TGTGCCAGCAGTTCGAGGTTGGTGGGAGTGGTAGAGACCCAGTACTTC. It translates to CASSSRLVGVVETQYF. The gene calls are TRBV28 and TRBJ2-5; maybe TRBD2 (5 bases). This CDR3 comprises 16 residues. Trimming took off 4 bases at V and 4 bases at J, with 19 bases between the two ends. Per the germline V gene, CDR1 is MDHEN and CDR2 is SYDVKM.

The genes are TRBV6-5 and TRBJ2-7; 10 positions agree with TRBD2. The CDR3 consists of 15 residues. Germline-derived CDR1 and CDR2 are MNHEY and SVGAGI. Trimming removed 2 bases from V and 5 bases from J; junction bases left unmatched: 6. The CDR3, as DNA: TGTGCCAGCAGTTACATCCTAGCGGGAGTGCACGAGCAGTACTTC. Translation: CASSYILAGVHEQYF.

The V and J genes are TRBV6-6 and TRBJ2-7, with a possible D match to TRBD1 (5 bases). This CDR3 has 12 amino acids. The V end was cut by 2 bases, the J end by 6 bases, with 8 bases between. Germline V CDR1 and CDR2: MNHNY, SVGAGI (reference sequence). The DNA for the CDR3 is TGTGCCAGCAGTTACCGCGACAGCGAGCAGTACTTC. Amino acids: CASSYRDSEQYF.

This chain uses TRBV28 with TRBJ2-4; 7 bases agree with TRBD1. The germline V gene encodes CDR1 MDHEN and CDR2 SYDVKM. The CDR3 is 14 amino acids. With 5 bases clipped from V and 9 bases from J, the junction kept 10 bases outside the gene matches. The CDR3 DNA is TGTGCCAGCAGTCCCTCCCTCACAGGGGCCATTCAGTACTTC. Residues: CASSPSLTGAIQYF.